This is a list of T cell receptor beta chains from one sample in a study of molecular identifiers for immune sequencing clone quantification. TCRdb used MiXCR to reprocess the PCR reads, holding one entry per CDR3 protein. The sample contains around 470,000 distinct CDR3 sequences, about 25% of which appear only once. Sequencing used naive CD8+ T cells from blood, with Jurkat cell RNA spiked in. These receptors all stem from a human donor in good health. Some libraries in this study had Jurkat cell RNA spiked in. Both conserved end residues are part of each CDR3. The D gene is left open where the match is weak. Clone size, where shown, is once, few, many, or a class for clones that have expanded.

D gene: .; V gene: TRBV4-1; J gene: TRBJ1-1; clone size: many; CDR3 length: 13; CDR3 protein: CASSQSRDTEAFF; CDR3 DNA: TGCGCCAGCAGCCAAAGCCGGGACACTGAAGCTTTCTTT
D gene: .; V gene: TRBV19; J gene: TRBJ2-3; clone size: few; CDR3 length: 12; CDR3 protein: CATEADTDTQYF; CDR3 DNA: TGTGCCACGGAGGCCGACACAGATACGCAGTATTTT
D gene: .; V gene: TRBV28; J gene: TRBJ1-5; clone size: many; CDR3 length: 15; CDR3 protein: CASSSPDTSNQPQHF; CDR3 DNA: TGTGCCAGCAGTTCCCCCGACACTAGCAATCAGCCCCAGCATTTT
D gene: .; V gene: TRBV27; J gene: TRBJ1-4; clone size: .; CDR3 length: 14; CDR3 protein: CASSFGVGGEKLFF; CDR3 DNA: TGTGCCAGCAGTTTTGGCGTGGGCGGTGAAAAACTGTTTTTT
D gene: .; V gene: TRBV12-3/TRBV12-4; J gene: TRBJ2-3; clone size: .; CDR3 length: 15; CDR3 protein: CASSTGGDGTDTQYF; CDR3 DNA: TGTGCCAGCAGTACAGGGGGGGATGGAACAGATACGCAGTATTTT
D gene: .; V gene: TRBV7-9; J gene: TRBJ1-1; clone size: .; CDR3 length: 15; CDR3 protein: CASSPGQPGVTEAFF; CDR3 DNA: TGTGCCAGCAGCCCTGGACAGCCTGGGGTCACTGAAGCTTTCTTT
D gene: .; V gene: TRBV4-3; J gene: TRBJ2-1; clone size: .; CDR3 length: 15; CDR3 protein: CASSQDWQALDEQFF; CDR3 DNA: TGCGCCAGCAGCCAAGATTGGCAAGCCTTGGATGAGCAGTTCTTC
D gene: .; V gene: TRBV7-6; J gene: TRBJ2-7; clone size: few; CDR3 length: 15; CDR3 protein: CASSLEQGMNYEQYF; CDR3 DNA: TGTGCCAGCAGCTTAGAGCAGGGAATGAACTACGAGCAGTACTTC
D gene: .; V gene: TRBV27; J gene: TRBJ1-1; clone size: .; CDR3 length: 14; CDR3 protein: CASSLSMPGIEAFF; CDR3 DNA: TGTGCCAGCAGTTTATCGATGCCAGGGATTGAAGCTTTCTTT
D gene: .; V gene: TRBV2; J gene: TRBJ1-2; clone size: many; CDR3 length: 14; CDR3 protein: CASSEVGQYYGYTF; CDR3 DNA: TGTGCCAGCAGTGAAGTTGGGCAGTACTATGGCTACACCTTC
D gene: TRBD2; V gene: TRBV11-2; J gene: TRBJ2-3; clone size: .; CDR3 length: 16; CDR3 protein: CASTGNWASGGYTQYF; CDR3 DNA: TGTGCCAGCACTGGAAACTGGGCTAGCGGGGGTTATACGCAGTATTTT
D gene: .; V gene: TRBV5-1; J gene: TRBJ2-7; clone size: many; CDR3 length: 15; CDR3 protein: CASSFNRMAYYEQYF; CDR3 DNA: TGCGCCAGCAGCTTTAATAGAATGGCCTACTACGAGCAGTACTTC
D gene: .; V gene: TRBV5-6; J gene: TRBJ2-6; clone size: .; CDR3 length: 14; CDR3 protein: CASSRPPGANVLTF; CDR3 DNA: TGTGCCAGCAGCCGACCGCCTGGGGCCAACGTCCTGACTTTC
D gene: .; V gene: TRBV5-1; J gene: TRBJ2-1; clone size: few; CDR3 length: 14; CDR3 protein: CASSLERTGNEQFF; CDR3 DNA: TGCGCCAGCAGCTTGGAGCGAACGGGCAATGAGCAGTTCTTC
D gene: .; V gene: TRBV4-3; J gene: TRBJ2-7; clone size: few; CDR3 length: 19; CDR3 protein: CASSQETWEDSTSSYEQYF; CDR3 DNA: TGCGCCAGCAGCCAAGAAACGTGGGAGGACAGTACTAGCTCCTACGAGCAGTACTTC
D gene: TRBD2; V gene: TRBV2; J gene: TRBJ2-5; clone size: few; CDR3 length: 15; CDR3 protein: CASSGGLAGEETQYF; CDR3 DNA: TGTGCCAGCAGTGGGGGACTAGCGGGAGAAGAGACCCAGTACTTC
D gene: .; V gene: TRBV27; J gene: TRBJ2-4; clone size: many; CDR3 length: 13; CDR3 protein: CASKDGVGDIQYF; CDR3 DNA: TGTGCCAGTAAGGACGGGGTTGGCGACATTCAGTACTTC
D gene: TRBD1; V gene: TRBV10-3; J gene: TRBJ2-7; clone size: .; CDR3 length: 12; CDR3 protein: CAISDRGPEQYF; CDR3 DNA: TGTGCCATCAGTGACAGGGGGCCCGAGCAGTACTTC
D gene: TRBD2; V gene: TRBV28; J gene: TRBJ2-7; clone size: .; CDR3 length: 15; CDR3 protein: CASSHVTSGTREQYF; CDR3 DNA: TGTGCCAGCAGTCACGTTACTAGCGGGACCCGCGAGCAGTACTTC
D gene: .; V gene: TRBV7-9; J gene: TRBJ2-1; clone size: .; CDR3 length: 13; CDR3 protein: CASSMDPENEQFF; CDR3 DNA: TGTGCCAGCAGCATGGACCCAGAGAATGAGCAGTTCTTC
D gene: TRBD1; V gene: TRBV14; J gene: TRBJ2-2; clone size: .; CDR3 length: 16; CDR3 protein: CASSQETGAAPRELFF; CDR3 DNA: TGTGCCAGCAGCCAAGAGACAGGGGCTGCGCCCAGGGAGCTGTTTTTT
D gene: .; V gene: TRBV24-1; J gene: TRBJ2-2; clone size: once; CDR3 length: 15; CDR3 protein: CATSDLADYTGELFF; CDR3 DNA: TGTGCCACCAGTGATTTGGCAGATTACACCGGGGAGCTGTTTTTT
D gene: TRBD1; V gene: TRBV9; J gene: TRBJ1-1; clone size: few; CDR3 length: 15; CDR3 protein: CASSADRGWGTEAFF; CDR3 DNA: TGTGCCAGCAGCGCAGACAGGGGATGGGGCACTGAAGCTTTCTTT
D gene: .; V gene: TRBV6-2/TRBV6-3; J gene: TRBJ1-1; clone size: once; CDR3 length: 11; CDR3 protein: CASGYAPTAFF; CDR3 DNA: TGTGCCAGCGGTTACGCCCCGACTGCTTTCTTT
D gene: .; V gene: TRBV27; J gene: TRBJ2-7; clone size: .; CDR3 length: 13; CDR3 protein: CASSFVGSYEQNF; CDR3 DNA: TGTGCCAGCAGTTTTGTGGGCTCCTACGAGCAGAACTTC
D gene: .; V gene: TRBV5-1; J gene: TRBJ2-5; clone size: .; CDR3 length: 15; CDR3 protein: CASSYGFSTVETQYF; CDR3 DNA: TGCGCCAGCAGTTACGGATTTTCGACAGTGGAGACCCAGTACTTC
D gene: .; V gene: TRBV28; J gene: TRBJ1-2; clone size: many; CDR3 length: 13; CDR3 protein: CASSLSRNYGYTF; CDR3 DNA: TGTGCCAGCAGTTTGTCGAGAAACTATGGCTACACCTTC
D gene: .; V gene: TRBV5-1; J gene: TRBJ2-7; clone size: .; CDR3 length: 14; CDR3 protein: CASGSVQESYEQYF; CDR3 DNA: TGCGCCAGCGGCTCGGTGCAGGAATCCTACGAGCAGTACTTC
D gene: .; V gene: TRBV4-3; J gene: TRBJ2-1; clone size: many; CDR3 length: 13; CDR3 protein: CASSPTFYNEQFF; CDR3 DNA: TGCGCCAGCAGCCCGACATTCTACAATGAGCAGTTCTTC
D gene: .; V gene: TRBV28; J gene: TRBJ2-2; clone size: many; CDR3 length: 14; CDR3 protein: CASTLARLTGELFF; CDR3 DNA: TGTGCCAGCACTCTGGCTAGACTCACCGGGGAGCTGTTTTTT
D gene: .; V gene: TRBV27; J gene: TRBJ1-2; clone size: .; CDR3 length: 15; CDR3 protein: CASSPGATGYYGYTF; CDR3 DNA: TGTGCCAGCAGTCCCGGCGCGACAGGCTACTATGGCTACACCTTC
D gene: TRBD1; V gene: TRBV29-1; J gene: TRBJ2-1; clone size: few; CDR3 length: 13; CDR3 protein: CSVRQGSYNEQFF; CDR3 DNA: TGCAGCGTACGACAGGGGTCCTACAATGAGCAGTTCTTC
D gene: TRBD1; V gene: TRBV12-3/TRBV12-4; J gene: TRBJ2-5; clone size: .; CDR3 length: 16; CDR3 protein: CASSLAMGQEAETQYF; CDR3 DNA: TGTGCCAGCAGTTTAGCGATGGGACAGGAGGCCGAGACCCAGTACTTC
D gene: .; V gene: TRBV7-6; J gene: TRBJ1-2; clone size: few; CDR3 length: 14; CDR3 protein: CASSPRSGTYGYTF; CDR3 DNA: TGTGCCAGCAGCCCGAGGTCAGGGACCTATGGCTACACCTTC
D gene: TRBD2; V gene: TRBV6-2/TRBV6-3; J gene: TRBJ2-4; clone size: many; CDR3 length: 15; CDR3 protein: CASSLTGLHKNIQYF; CDR3 DNA: TGTGCCAGCAGTCTAACGGGACTACACAAAAACATTCAGTACTTC
D gene: .; V gene: TRBV24-1; J gene: TRBJ2-2; clone size: .; CDR3 length: 16; CDR3 protein: CATSVSTGADTEELFF; CDR3 DNA: TGTGCCACCAGTGTTTCGACAGGAGCGGACACCGAGGAGCTGTTTTTT
D gene: TRBD2; V gene: TRBV3-1; J gene: TRBJ2-5; clone size: .; CDR3 length: 19; CDR3 protein: CASSQDLVLAGDRRETQYF; CDR3 DNA: TGTGCCAGCAGCCAAGATCTCGTACTAGCGGGAGACCGAAGAGAGACCCAGTACTTC
D gene: TRBD1; V gene: TRBV5-1; J gene: TRBJ1-2; clone size: many; CDR3 length: 16; CDR3 protein: CASSLEFPGQNYGYTF; CDR3 DNA: TGCGCCAGCAGCTTGGAATTTCCGGGACAGAACTATGGCTACACCTTC
D gene: .; V gene: TRBV12-3/TRBV12-4; J gene: TRBJ1-5; clone size: few; CDR3 length: 15; CDR3 protein: CASSPLDRAFQPQHF; CDR3 DNA: TGTGCCAGCAGTCCTTTGGACAGAGCGTTTCAGCCCCAGCATTTT
D gene: TRBD2; V gene: TRBV20-1; J gene: TRBJ2-1; clone size: few; CDR3 length: 17; CDR3 protein: CSAQGLAGGHLTDEQFF; CDR3 DNA: TGCAGTGCTCAAGGACTAGCGGGGGGCCACCTCACGGATGAGCAGTTCTTC